Following are 5 T cell receptor beta chains from one sample sequenced in a study of vaccination and CD4 T cells after COVID-19. Treatment reported: roughly 11-day PBMC culture with coronavirus spike peptide pools or control peptides (ViraFEST assay). No antigen has been identified for these receptors. Scientists ran DNA taken from cultured CD4+ T cells through the Oncomine TCR Beta short-read assay for sequencing. TCRdb redid the calling of the PCR reads with MiXCR, one entry per CDR3 protein. The profile shows about 15,000 distinct CDR3 sequences, 78% of them singletons. The specimen comprised CD4+ T cells from blood, cultured in vitro, sampled after SARS-CoV-2 vaccination. These receptors were taken from a human donor who received a COVID-19 vaccine.

The J gene is TRBJ2-3, the V gene TRBV24-1, with TRBD2 matching over 8 bases. J lost 2 bases, V lost 5 bases, and 5 bases had no gene match. CDR1 is KGHDR, CDR2 SFDVKD, per germline. The CDR3 has 15 residues. This chain's CDR3 is CATSGRGGFTDTQYF. As DNA, the CDR3 is TGTGCCACCAGTGGCCGGGGGGGCTTCACAGATACGCAGTATTTT.

The DNA of the CDR3 is TGTGCCAGCAGTTTGAACGGGGACGAAAACTATGGCTACACCTTC. This codes for CASSLNGDENYGYTF. This chain joins TRBV27 and TRBJ1-2, with D possibly TRBD1 on 5 matching bases. Germline CDR1 and CDR2: MNHEY and SMNVEV (reference sequence). The CDR3 contains 15 residues. Trimming cost V 3 bases and J 2 bases, with 13 bases left between them.

The chain combines TRBV7-8 with TRBJ2-7; 8 positions match TRBD1. V dropped 3 bases and J dropped 7; count of bases not matched to a gene: 11. Germline CDR1 is SGHVS and CDR2 is FQNEAQ. The CDR3 spans 15 residues. The CDR3 loop is CASSLVTGGPEEQYF. The CDR3 bases are TGTGCCAGCAGCTTGGTTACAGGGGGTCCGGAAGAGCAGTACTTC.

The chain has TRBV2 and TRBJ2-1; D is perhaps TRBD1 or TRBD2 (6 bases each). Germline V gene data show CDR1 as SNHLY and CDR2 as FYNNEI. The V gene lost 3 bases and the J gene lost 7 bases, with 13 bases spanning the gap. CDR3 length: 14 amino acids. The CDR3 sequence is CASSDPGASNEQFF. Here the CDR3 DNA reads TGTGCCAGCAGTGATCCGGGGGCGAGTAATGAGCAGTTCTTC.

This sequence joins TRBV6-2 or TRBV6-3 and TRBJ1-5; weak D call: TRBD1 (5 bases). V was clipped by 4 bases and J by 2 bases, with 15 bases between them. The CDR3 is 16 residues long. Germline values: CDR1 MNHEY, CDR2 SVGEGT. CDR3 loop: CASSLWDLVRNQPQHF. The CDR3 DNA is TGTGCCAGCAGTTTATGGGACCTGGTGCGCAATCAGCCCCAGCATTTT.